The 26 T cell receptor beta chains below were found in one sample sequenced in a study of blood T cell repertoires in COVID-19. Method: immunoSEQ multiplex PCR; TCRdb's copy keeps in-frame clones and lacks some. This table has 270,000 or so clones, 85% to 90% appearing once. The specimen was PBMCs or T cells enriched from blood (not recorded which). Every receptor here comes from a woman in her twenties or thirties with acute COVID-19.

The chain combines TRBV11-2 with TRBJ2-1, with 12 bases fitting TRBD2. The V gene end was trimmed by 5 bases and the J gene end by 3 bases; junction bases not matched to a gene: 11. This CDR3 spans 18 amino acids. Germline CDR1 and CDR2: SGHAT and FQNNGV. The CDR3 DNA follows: TGTGCCAGCAGCCCTACAGAGCCGGGACTAGCGGGCTACAATGAGCAGTTCTTC. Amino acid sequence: CASSPTEPGLAGYNEQFF. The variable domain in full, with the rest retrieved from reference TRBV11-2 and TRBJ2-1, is EAGVAQSPRYKIIEKRQSVAFWCNPISGHATLYWYQQILGQGPKLLIQFQNNGVVDDSQLPKDRFSAERLKGVDSTLKIQPAKLEDSAVYLCASSPTEPGLAGYNEQFFGPGTRLTVL.

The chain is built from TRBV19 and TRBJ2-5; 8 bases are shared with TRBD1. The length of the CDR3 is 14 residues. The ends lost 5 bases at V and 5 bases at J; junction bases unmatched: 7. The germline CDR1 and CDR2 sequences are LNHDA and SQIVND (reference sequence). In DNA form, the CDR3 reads TGTGCCAGTAGTTCACAGGGGGTTCGGGAGACCCAGTACTTC. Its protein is CASSSQGVRETQYF.

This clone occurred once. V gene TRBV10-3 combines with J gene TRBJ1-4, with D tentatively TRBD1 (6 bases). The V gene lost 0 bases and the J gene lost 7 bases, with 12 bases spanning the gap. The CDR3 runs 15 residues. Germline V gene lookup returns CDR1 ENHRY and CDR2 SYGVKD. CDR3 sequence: CAISESHRVGEKLFF. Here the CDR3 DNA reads TGTGCCATCAGTGAGTCGCACAGGGTGGGTGAAAAACTGTTTTTT.

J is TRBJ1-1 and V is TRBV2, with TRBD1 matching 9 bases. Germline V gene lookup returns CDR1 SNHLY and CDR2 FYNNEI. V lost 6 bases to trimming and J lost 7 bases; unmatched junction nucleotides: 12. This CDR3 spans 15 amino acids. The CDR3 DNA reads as TGTGCCAGCAGCAGAATGACAGGGGGAATGAGTGAAGCTTTCTTT. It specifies CASSRMTGGMSEAFF.

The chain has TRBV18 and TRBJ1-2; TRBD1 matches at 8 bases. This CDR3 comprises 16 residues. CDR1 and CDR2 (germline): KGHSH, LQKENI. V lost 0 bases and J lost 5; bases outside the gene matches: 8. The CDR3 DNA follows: TGTGCCAGCTCACCACCTAACGACAGGGGAACATATGGCTACACCTTC. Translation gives CASSPPNDRGTYGYTF. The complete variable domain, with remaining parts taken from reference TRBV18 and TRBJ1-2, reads NAGVMQNPRHLVRRRGQEARLRCSPMKGHSHVYWYRQLPEEGLKFMVYLQKENIIDESGMPKERFSAEFPKEGPSILRIQQVVRGDSAAYFCASSPPNDRGTYGYTFGSGTRLTVV.

CDR3 sequence reads: CASSSGQKTEAFF. The CDR3 DNA follows: TGTGCCAGCAGCTCGGGACAGAAAACTGAAGCTTTCTTT. The chain carries TRBV28 and TRBJ1-1; 7 bases align to TRBD1. The length of the CDR3 is 13 residues. Germline values: CDR1 MDHEN, CDR2 SYDVKM. J was trimmed by 5 bases and V by 6 bases; bases with no gene match: 6.

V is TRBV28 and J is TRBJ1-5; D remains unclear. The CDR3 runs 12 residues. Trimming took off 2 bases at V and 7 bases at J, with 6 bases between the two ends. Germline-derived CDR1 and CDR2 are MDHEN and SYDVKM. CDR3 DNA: TGTGCCAGCAGTTTACCACGGCAGCCCCAGCATTTT. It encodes CASSLPRQPQHF.

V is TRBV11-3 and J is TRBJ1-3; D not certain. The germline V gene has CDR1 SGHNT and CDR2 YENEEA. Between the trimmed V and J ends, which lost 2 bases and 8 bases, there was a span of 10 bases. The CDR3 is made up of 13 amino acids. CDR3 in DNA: TGTGCCAGCAGCTTATTACATGGTGACACCATATATTTT. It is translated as CASSLLHGDTIYF.

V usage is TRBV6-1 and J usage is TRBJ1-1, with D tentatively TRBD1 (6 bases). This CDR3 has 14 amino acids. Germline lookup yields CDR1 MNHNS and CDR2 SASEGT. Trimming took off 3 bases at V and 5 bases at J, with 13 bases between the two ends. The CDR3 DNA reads TGTGCCAGCAGTGAGAGGGGGGGATGGACTGAAGCTTTCTTT. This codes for CASSERGGWTEAFF.

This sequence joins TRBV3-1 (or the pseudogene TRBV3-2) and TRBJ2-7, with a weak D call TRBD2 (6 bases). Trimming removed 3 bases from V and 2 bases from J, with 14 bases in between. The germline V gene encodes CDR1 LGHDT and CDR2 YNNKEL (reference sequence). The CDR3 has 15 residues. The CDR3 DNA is TGTGCCAGCAGCCAGGGCGGAGGGGCACCCTACGAGCAGTACTTC. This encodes CASSQGGGAPYEQYF.

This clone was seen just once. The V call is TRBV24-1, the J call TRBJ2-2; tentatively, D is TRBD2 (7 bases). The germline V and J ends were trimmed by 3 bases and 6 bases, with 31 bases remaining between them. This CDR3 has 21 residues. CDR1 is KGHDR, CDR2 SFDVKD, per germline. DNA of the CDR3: TGTGCCACCAGTGATCTCGCCTCCATCCCGTGGGGGGGCTCATCATCCGGGGAGCTGTTTTTT. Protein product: CATSDLASIPWGGSSSGELFF.

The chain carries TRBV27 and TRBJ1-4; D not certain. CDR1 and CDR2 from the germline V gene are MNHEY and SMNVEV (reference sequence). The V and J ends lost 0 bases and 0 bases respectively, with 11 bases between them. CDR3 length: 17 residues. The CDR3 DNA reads TGTGCCAGCAGTTTATCACTCCCGGAGGCAACTAATGAAAAACTGTTTTTT. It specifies CASSLSLPEATNEKLFF.

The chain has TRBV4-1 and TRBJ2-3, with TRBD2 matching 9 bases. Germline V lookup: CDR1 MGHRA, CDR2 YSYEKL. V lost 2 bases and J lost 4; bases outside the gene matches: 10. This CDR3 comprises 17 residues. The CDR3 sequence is CASSQSRSSGSPDTQYF. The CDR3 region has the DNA TGCGCCAGCAGCCAATCCCGAAGTAGCGGGAGTCCAGATACGCAGTATTTT.

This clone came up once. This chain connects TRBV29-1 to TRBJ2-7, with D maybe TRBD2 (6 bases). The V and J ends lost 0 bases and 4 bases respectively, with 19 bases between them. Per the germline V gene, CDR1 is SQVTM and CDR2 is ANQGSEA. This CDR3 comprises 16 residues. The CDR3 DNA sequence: TGCAGCGTTGAAGAACGGGGGACTTTTGGGTTTTACGAGCAGTACTTC. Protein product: CSVEERGTFGFYEQYF.

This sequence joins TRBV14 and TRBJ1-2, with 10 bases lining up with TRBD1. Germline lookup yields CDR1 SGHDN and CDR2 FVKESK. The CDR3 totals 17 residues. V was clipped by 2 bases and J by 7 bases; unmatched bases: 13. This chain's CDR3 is CASSQLTGGAGFGGYTF. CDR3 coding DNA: TGTGCCAGCAGCCAATTGACAGGGGGCGCGGGTTTTGGTGGCTACACCTTC.

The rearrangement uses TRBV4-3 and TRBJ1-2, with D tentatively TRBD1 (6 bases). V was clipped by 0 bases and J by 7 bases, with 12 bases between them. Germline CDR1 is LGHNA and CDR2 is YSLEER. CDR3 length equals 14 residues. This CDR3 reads CASSQDTGITGYTF. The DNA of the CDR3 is TGCGCCAGCAGCCAAGACACAGGGATTACTGGCTACACCTTC.

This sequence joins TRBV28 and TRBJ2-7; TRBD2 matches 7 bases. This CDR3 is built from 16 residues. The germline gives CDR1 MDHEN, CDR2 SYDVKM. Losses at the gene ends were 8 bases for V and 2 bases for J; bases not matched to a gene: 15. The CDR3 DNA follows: TGTGCCAGCCTCCGATCCGGTCCAGCGGGGCCCTACGAGCAGTACTTC. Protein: CASLRSGPAGPYEQYF.

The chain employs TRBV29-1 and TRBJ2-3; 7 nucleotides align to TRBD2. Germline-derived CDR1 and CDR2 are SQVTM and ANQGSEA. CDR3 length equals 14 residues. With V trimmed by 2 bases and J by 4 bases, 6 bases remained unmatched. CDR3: CSVEPRLAADTQYF. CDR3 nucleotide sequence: TGCAGCGTTGAACCGAGGCTAGCGGCAGATACGCAGTATTTT.

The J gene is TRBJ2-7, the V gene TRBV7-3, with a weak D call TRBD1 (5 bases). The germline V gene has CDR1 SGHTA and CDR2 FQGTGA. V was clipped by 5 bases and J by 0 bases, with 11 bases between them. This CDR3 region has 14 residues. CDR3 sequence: CASSIDSSSYEQYF. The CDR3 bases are TGTGCCAGCAGCATAGACAGTAGCTCCTACGAGCAGTACTTC.

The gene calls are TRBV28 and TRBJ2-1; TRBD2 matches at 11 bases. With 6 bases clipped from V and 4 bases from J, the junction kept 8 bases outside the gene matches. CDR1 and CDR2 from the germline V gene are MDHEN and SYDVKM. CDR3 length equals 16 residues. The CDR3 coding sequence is TGTGCCAGCAGCCTTGCCCTAGCGGGAGGTTACAATGAGCAGTTCTTC. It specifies CASSLALAGGYNEQFF.

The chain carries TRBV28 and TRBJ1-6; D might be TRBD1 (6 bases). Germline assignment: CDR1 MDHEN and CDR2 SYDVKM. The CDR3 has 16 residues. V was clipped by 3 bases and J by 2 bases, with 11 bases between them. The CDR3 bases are TGTGCCAGCAGTTTTCAGGGGAGGGCCTATAATTCACCCCTCCACTTT. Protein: CASSFQGRAYNSPLHF.

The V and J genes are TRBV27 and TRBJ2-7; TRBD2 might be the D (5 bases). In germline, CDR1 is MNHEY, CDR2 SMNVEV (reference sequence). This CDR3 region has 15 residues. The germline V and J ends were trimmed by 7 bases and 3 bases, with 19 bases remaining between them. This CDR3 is CASKTSGFSNYEQYF. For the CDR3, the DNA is TGTGCCAGCAAAACATCGGGGTTTAGTAACTACGAGCAGTACTTC.

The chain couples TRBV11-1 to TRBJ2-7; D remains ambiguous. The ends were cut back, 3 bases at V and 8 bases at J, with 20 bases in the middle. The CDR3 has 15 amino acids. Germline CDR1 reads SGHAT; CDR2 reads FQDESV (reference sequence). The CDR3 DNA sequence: TGTGCCAGCAGCTTGATCTTGCCAGATTTTGGTAAGCAGTACTTC. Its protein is CASSLILPDFGKQYF.

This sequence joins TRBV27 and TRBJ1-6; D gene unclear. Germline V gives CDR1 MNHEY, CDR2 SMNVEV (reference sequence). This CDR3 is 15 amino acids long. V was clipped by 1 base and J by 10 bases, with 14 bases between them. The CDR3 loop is CASSLWPGRQSPLHF. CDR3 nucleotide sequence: TGTGCCAGCAGTTTATGGCCGGGGAGGCAATCACCCCTCCACTTT.

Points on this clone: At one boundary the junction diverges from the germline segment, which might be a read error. CDR3 sequence (DNA): TGCGTCAGCAGCTTGGTCCTCCAGAACAATGAGCAGTTCTTC. It encodes CVSSLVLQNNEQFF. This chain links TRBV5-1 with TRBJ2-1; D remains unclear. CDR1 and CDR2 (germline): SGHRS, YFSETQ. This CDR3 is 14 amino acids long.

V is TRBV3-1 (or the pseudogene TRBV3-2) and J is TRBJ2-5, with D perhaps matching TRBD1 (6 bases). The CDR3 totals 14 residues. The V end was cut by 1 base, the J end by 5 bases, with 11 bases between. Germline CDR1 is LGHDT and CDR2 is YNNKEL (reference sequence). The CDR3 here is CASSQGTGSETQYF. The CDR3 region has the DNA TGTGCCAGCAGCCAAGGAACAGGGTCGGAGACCCAGTACTTC.